This T cell receptor (beta chain) is drawn from a study of control samples from healthy donors and cancer patients. Here immunoSEQ multiplex PCR was the method, and the copy in TCRdb shows in-frame clones only, minus some. The repertoire holds some 67,000 clones, with more than 75% as singletons. V dropped 3 bases and J dropped 6; count of bases not matched to a gene: 2. Germline V gene sequence: CDR1 MNHEY, CDR2 SMNVEV (reference sequence). The CDR3 loop spans 13 amino acids. The rearrangement links TRBV27 to TRBJ2-1; 7 bases map to TRBD1. The specimen was PBMCs. This sequence was found in a woman aged 45 to 65 with head and neck cancer. CDR3 bases: TGTGCCAGCAGTTTGTCAGGGGGCAATGAGCAGTTCTTC. Protein sequence: CASSLSGGNEQFF.